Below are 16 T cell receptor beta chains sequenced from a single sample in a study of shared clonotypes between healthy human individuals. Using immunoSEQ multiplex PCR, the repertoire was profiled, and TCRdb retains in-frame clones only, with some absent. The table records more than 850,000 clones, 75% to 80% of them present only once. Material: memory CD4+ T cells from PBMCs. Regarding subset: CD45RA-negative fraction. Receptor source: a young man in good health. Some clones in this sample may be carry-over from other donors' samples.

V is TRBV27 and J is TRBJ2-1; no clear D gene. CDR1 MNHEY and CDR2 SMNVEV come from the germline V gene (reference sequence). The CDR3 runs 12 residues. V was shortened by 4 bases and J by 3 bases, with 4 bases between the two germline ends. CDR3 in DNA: TGTGCCAGCAGTTCAGACTACAATGAGCAGTTCTTC. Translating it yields CASSSDYNEQFF.

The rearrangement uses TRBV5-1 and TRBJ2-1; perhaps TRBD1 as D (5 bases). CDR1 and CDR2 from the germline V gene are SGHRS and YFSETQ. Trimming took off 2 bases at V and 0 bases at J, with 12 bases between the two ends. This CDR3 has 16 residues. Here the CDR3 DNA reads TGCGCCAGCAGCTTTAGACAGCCCACCTCCTACAATGAGCAGTTCTTC. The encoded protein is CASSFRQPTSYNEQFF. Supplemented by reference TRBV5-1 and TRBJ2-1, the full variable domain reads KAGVTQTPRYLIKTRGQQVTLSCSPISGHRSVSWYQQTPGQGLQFLFEYFSETQRNKGNFPGRFSGRQFSNSRSEMNVSTLELGDSALYLCASSFRQPTSYNEQFFGPGTRLTVL.

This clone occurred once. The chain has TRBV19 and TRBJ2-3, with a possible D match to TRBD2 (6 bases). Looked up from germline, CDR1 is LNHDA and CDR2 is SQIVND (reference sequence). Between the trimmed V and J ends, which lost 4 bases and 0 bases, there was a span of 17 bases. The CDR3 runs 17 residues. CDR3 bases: TGTGCCAGTAGTACCGGACTACCTCCTCGGAGCACAGATACGCAGTATTTT. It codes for CASSTGLPPRSTDTQYF.

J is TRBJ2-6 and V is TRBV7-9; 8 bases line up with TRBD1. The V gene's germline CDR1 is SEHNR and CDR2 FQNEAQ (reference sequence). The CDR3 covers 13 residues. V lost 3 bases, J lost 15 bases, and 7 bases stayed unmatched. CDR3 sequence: CASSLGQVTDLTF. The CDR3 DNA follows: TGTGCCAGCAGCTTGGGACAGGTGACCGACCTGACTTTC.

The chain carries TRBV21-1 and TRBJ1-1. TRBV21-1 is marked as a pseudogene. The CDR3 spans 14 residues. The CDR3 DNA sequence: TGTGCCAGCAGCAAAGACGGATTAGCCACTGAAGCTTTCTTT. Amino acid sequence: CASSKDGLATEAFF.

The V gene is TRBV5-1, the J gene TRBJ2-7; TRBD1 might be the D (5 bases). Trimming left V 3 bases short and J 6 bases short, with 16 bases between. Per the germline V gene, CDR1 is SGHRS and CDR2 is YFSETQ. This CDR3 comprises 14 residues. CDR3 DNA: TGCGCCAGCAGCTACCAGGGTGATCAAGGCGAGCAGTACTTC. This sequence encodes CASSYQGDQGEQYF.

CDR3 protein: CASSLGGGLEETQYF. CDR3 DNA sequence: TGTGCCAGCAGCTTGGGAGGCGGGCTGGAAGAGACCCAGTACTTC. The chain is built from TRBV5-4 and TRBJ2-5; D might be TRBD2 (5 bases). Germline V CDR1 and CDR2: SGHNT, YYREEE (reference sequence). Trimming shortened V by 0 bases and J by 3 bases, and 12 bases separated the two germline ends. The CDR3 consists of 15 residues.

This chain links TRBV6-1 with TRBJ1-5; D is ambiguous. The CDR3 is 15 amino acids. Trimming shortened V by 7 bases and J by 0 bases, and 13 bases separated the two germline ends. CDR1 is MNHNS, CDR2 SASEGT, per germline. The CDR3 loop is CASTETLNSNQPQHF. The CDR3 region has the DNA TGTGCCAGCACGGAGACCCTGAATAGCAATCAGCCCCAGCATTTT.

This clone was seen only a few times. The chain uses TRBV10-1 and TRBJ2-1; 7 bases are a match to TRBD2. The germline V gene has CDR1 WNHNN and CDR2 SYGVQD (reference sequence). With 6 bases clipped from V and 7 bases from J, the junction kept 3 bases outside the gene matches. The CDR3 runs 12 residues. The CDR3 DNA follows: TGCGCCAGCAGCCTAGCGGAGAATGAGCAGTTCTTC. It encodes CASSLAENEQFF.

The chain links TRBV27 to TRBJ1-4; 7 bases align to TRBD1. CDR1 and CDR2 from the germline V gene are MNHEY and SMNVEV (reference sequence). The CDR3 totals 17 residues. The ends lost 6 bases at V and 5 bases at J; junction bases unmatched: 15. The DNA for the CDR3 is TGTGCCAGCAGACCCGGGACAGCCAGACCACAGAATGAAAAACTGTTTTTT. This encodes CASRPGTARPQNEKLFF.

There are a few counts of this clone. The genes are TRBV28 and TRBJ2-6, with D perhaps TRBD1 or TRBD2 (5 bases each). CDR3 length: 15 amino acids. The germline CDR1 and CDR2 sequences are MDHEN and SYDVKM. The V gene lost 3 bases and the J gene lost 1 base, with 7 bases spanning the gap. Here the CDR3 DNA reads TGTGCCAGCAGTTTTGGGGGATCTGGGGCCAACGTCCTGACTTTC. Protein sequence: CASSFGGSGANVLTF.

CDR3 DNA: TGTGCCAGCAGCCTGACTAGCCTCACTGAGCAGTTCTTC. Amino acids: CASSLTSLTEQFF. The chain joins TRBV5-4 to TRBJ2-1; 7 positions match TRBD2. Germline-derived CDR1 and CDR2 are SGHNT and YYREEE (reference sequence). The CDR3 sequence is 13 residues long. Unmatched junction bases numbered 7, after V lost 4 bases and J lost 9 bases.

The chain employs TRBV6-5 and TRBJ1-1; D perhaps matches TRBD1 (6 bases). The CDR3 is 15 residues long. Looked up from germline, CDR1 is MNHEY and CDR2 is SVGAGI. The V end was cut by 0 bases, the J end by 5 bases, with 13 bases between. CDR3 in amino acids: CASSYSIGGRTEAFF. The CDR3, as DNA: TGTGCCAGCAGTTACTCGATTGGGGGGCGGACTGAAGCTTTCTTT.

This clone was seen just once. CDR3 sequence reads: CASQDRYEQYF. DNA of the CDR3: TGTGCCAGCCAAGACAGGTACGAGCAGTACTTC. The chain combines TRBV28 with TRBJ2-7, with a tentative D call TRBD1 (6 bases). The germline V gene has CDR1 MDHEN and CDR2 SYDVKM. V was shortened by 8 bases and J by 4 bases, with 9 bases between the two germline ends. The CDR3 covers 11 residues.

CDR3 protein: CASSEGTGGKRTQYF. The CDR3 DNA reads TGTGCCAGCAGTGAAGGGACAGGGGGCAAAAGGACCCAGTACTTC. J is TRBJ2-5 and V is TRBV6-1, with TRBD1 matching 11 bases. The CDR3 runs to 15 residues. CDR1 and CDR2 (germline): MNHNS, SASEGT. J was trimmed by 7 bases and V by 1 base; bases with no gene match: 5.

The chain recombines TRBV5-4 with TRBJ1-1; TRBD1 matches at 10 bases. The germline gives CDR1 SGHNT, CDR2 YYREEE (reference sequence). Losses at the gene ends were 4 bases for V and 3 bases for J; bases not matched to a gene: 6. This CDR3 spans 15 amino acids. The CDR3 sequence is CASSVRDRGDTEAFF. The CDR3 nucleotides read TGTGCCAGCAGCGTGAGGGACAGGGGCGACACTGAAGCTTTCTTT.